These 8 T cell receptor beta chains originate from one sample sequenced in a study of blood T cells in healthy people across ages. Alongside a J-beta primer mix, a sample-barcoded 5' primer served in a second PCR lasting roughly 6 to 11 cycles. MiXCR was run by TCRdb on the 5' RACE reads, yielding one entry per CDR3 protein. The repertoire consists of just over 1 million distinct CDR3 sequences, with 35% to 55% occurring once and the leading ten covering about 19%. Sample: blood. The source is a woman in her sixties or seventies in good health.

The rearrangement joins TRBV3-1 to TRBJ2-1, with TRBD2 matching 14 bases. V shed 4 bases, J shed 7 bases, and the junction held 6 bases outside the gene matches. The germline gives CDR1 LGHDT, CDR2 YNNKEL (reference sequence). There are 16 residues in the CDR3. In nucleotides, the CDR3 is TGTGCCAGCAGCCCCCCCGGGACTAGCGGGAGAAATGAGCAGTTCTTC. Translating it yields CASSPPGTSGRNEQFF.

This clonotype was detected only a few times. This chain connects TRBV27 to TRBJ2-4, with 9 positions matching TRBD2. The J call may be in error: the DNA end matches TRBJ2-7 better. The CDR3 has 13 residues. Germline CDR1 and CDR2: MNHEY and SMNVEV (reference sequence). The CDR3 DNA is TGTGCCAGCAGTCGGCGGGAGGGCTACGAGCAGTACTTC. Its translation: CASSRREGYEQYF.

The J gene is TRBJ2-3, the V gene TRBV12-3 or TRBV12-4; 11 bases align to TRBD2. Germline trimming cut 1 base from V and 6 bases from J; bases unmatched to any gene: 6. This CDR3 has 16 residues. The CDR3 DNA is TGTGCCAGCAGTTTAGGTCCCTCTAGCGGGAGGGATACGCAGTATTTT. Translated: CASSLGPSSGRDTQYF.

This clonotype was observed a handful of times. The rearrangement joins TRBV7-2 to TRBJ2-7; possibly TRBD2 for D (6 bases). CDR3 length equals 15 residues. Germline-derived CDR1 and CDR2 are SGHTA and FQGNSA. Trimming took off 6 bases at V and 0 bases at J, with 15 bases between the two ends. CDR3 residues: CASSPVSGSSYEQYF. CDR3 bases: TGTGCCAGCAGTCCCGTTAGCGGTAGCTCCTACGAGCAGTACTTC.

This clonotype was seen only a few times. V and J are TRBV20-1 and TRBJ2-4; 8 bases line up with TRBD1. The end of the DNA fits TRBJ2-7 better, so the J call may be wrong. CDR1 is DFQATT and CDR2 is SNEGSKA in the germline V gene (reference sequence). The CDR3 extends over 12 amino acids. The CDR3, as DNA: TGCAGTGCTACGGGACAGGCCGACGAGCAGTACTTC. Encoded protein: CSATGQADEQYF.

The V and J genes are TRBV12-3 or TRBV12-4 and TRBJ1-2; maybe TRBD1 (5 bases). V shed 4 bases and J shed 8 bases, with 14 bases lying between them. The CDR3 length is 13 residues. The CDR3 DNA is TGTGCCAGCAGTTACCTACCCAGGGCCGGCTACACCTTC. As protein: CASSYLPRAGYTF.

The chain combines TRBV30 with TRBJ2-3; D remains unclear. CDR1 GTSNPN and CDR2 SVGIG come from the germline V gene (reference sequence). The CDR3 is made up of 11 amino acids. Trimming pared 4 bases from V and 4 bases from J, leaving 6 bases between. CDR3 coding DNA: TGTGCCTGGAAGTCGGCAGATACGCAGTATTTT. Protein product: CAWKSADTQYF.

This clonotype has more than one count but fewer than ten. The chain is built from TRBV28 and TRBJ2-1, with 10 nucleotides matching TRBD2. Germline trimming cut 7 bases from V and 9 bases from J; bases unmatched to any gene: 12. Germline CDR1 reads MDHEN; CDR2 reads SYDVKM. This CDR3 contains 15 residues. This CDR3 reads CASIALAGVSGEQFF. The CDR3 DNA reads as TGTGCCAGCATTGCCCTAGCGGGAGTTTCGGGTGAGCAGTTCTTC.